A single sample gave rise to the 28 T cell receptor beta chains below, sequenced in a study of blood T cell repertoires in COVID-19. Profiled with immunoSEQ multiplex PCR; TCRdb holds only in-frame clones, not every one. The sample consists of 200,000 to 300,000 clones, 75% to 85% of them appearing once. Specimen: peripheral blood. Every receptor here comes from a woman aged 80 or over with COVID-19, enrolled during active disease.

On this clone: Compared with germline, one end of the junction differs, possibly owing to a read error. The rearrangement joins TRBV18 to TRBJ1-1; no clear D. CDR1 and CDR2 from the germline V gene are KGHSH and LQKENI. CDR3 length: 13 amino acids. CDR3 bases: TGTGCCAGCTCCCCACTTGGAGGCACTGAAGCTTTCTTT. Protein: CASSPLGGTEAFF.

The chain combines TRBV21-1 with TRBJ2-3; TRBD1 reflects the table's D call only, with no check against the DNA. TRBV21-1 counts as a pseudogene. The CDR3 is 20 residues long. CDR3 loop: CASSPPRVPGPPPHTDTQYF. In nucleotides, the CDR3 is TGTGCCAGCAGCCCCCCTCGGGTCCCAGGGCCTCCTCCCCACACAGATACGCAGTATTTT.

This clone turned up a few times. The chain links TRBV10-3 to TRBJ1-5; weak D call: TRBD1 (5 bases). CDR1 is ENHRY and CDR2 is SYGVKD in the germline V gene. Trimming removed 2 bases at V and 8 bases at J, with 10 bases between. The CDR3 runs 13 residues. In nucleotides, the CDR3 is TGTGCCATCAGTGAGGCCGGGGGAGAGCCCCAGCATTTT. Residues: CAISEAGGEPQHF.

Here the CDR3 reads CASRPHQGLSYEQYF. CDR3 nucleotides: TGTGCCAGCAGACCCCACCAGGGGTTGAGCTACGAGCAGTACTTC. The chain recombines TRBV28 with TRBJ2-7, with TRBD1 as a possible D gene (6 bases). From germline, CDR1 is MDHEN and CDR2 SYDVKM. Trimming left V 6 bases short and J 3 bases short, with 18 bases between. The CDR3 runs 15 residues. Looking up the rest from reference TRBV28 and TRBJ2-7 gives the full variable domain: DVKVTQSSRYLVKRTGEKVFLECVQDMDHENMFWYRQDPGLGLRLIYFSYDVKMKEKGDIPEGYSVSREKKERFSLILESASTNQTSMYLCASRPHQGLSYEQYFGPGTRLTVT.

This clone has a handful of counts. The CDR3 spells CASSRYSNQPQHF. CDR3 nucleotides: TGTGCCAGCAGCCGGTATAGCAATCAGCCCCAGCATTTT. This rearrangement joins TRBV7-9 to TRBJ1-5; no reliable D call. The CDR3 is made up of 13 amino acids. Germline values: CDR1 SEHNR, CDR2 FQNEAQ (reference sequence). Trimming shortened V by 5 bases and J by 0 bases, and 5 bases separated the two germline ends.

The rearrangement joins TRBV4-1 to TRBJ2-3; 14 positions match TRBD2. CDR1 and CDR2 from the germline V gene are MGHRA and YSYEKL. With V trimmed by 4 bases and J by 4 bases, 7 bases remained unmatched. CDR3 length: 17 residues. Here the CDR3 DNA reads TGCGCCAGCAGCCGAACACCGGGACTAGCGGGAGCAGATACGCAGTATTTT. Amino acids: CASSRTPGLAGADTQYF.

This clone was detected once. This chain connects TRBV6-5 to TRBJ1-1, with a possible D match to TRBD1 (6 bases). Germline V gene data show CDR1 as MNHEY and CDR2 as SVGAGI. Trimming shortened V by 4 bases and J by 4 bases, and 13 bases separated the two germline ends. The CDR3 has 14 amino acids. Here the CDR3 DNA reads TGTGCCAGCAGTTCCCCAAGGGGGGGCACTGAAGCTTTCTTT. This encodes CASSSPRGGTEAFF.

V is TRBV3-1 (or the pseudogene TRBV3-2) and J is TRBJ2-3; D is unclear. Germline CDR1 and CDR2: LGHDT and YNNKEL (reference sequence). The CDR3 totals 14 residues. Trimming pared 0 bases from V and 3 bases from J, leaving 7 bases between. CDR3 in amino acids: CASSQEAYTDTQYF. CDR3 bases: TGTGCCAGCAGCCAAGAAGCCTATACAGATACGCAGTATTTT.

The CDR3 loop is CASSFGLYNEQFF. The DNA of the CDR3 is TGTGCCAGCAGCTTCGGACTTTACAATGAGCAGTTCTTC. The V call is TRBV12-3 or TRBV12-4, the J call TRBJ2-1, with a tentative D call TRBD2 (5 bases). V lost 6 bases and J lost 4, with 10 bases in between. This CDR3 is 13 amino acids long.

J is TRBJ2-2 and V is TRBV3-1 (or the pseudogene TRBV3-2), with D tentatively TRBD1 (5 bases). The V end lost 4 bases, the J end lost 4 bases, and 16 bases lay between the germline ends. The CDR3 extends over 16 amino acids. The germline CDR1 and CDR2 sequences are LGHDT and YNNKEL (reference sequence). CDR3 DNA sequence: TGTGCCAGCAGCCCTATGGGTCAGGGTGGCACCGGGGAGCTGTTTTTT. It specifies CASSPMGQGGTGELFF.

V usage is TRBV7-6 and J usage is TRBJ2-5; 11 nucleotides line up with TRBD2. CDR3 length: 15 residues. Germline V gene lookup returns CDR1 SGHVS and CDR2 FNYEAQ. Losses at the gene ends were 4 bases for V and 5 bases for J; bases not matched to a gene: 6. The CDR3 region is CASSSRTSGWETQYF. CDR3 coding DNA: TGTGCCAGCAGCTCCAGGACTAGCGGGTGGGAGACCCAGTACTTC.

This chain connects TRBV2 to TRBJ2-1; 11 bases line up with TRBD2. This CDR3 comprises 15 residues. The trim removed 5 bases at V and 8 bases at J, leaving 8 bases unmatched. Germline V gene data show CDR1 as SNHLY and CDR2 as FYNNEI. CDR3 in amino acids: CASSTTSGSGDEQFF. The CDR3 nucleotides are TGTGCCAGCAGTACCACTAGCGGGAGTGGCGATGAGCAGTTCTTC.

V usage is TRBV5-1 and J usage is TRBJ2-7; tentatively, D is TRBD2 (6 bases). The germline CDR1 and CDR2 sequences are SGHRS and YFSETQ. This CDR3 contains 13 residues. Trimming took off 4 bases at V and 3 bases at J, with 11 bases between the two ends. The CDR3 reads CASSVIADYEQYF. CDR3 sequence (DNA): TGCGCCAGCAGCGTGATAGCGGACTACGAGCAGTACTTC. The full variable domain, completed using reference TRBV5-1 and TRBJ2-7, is KAGVTQTPRYLIKTRGQQVTLSCSPISGHRSVSWYQQTPGQGLQFLFEYFSETQRNKGNFPGRFSGRQFSNSRSEMNVSTLELGDSALYLCASSVIADYEQYFGPGTRLTVT.

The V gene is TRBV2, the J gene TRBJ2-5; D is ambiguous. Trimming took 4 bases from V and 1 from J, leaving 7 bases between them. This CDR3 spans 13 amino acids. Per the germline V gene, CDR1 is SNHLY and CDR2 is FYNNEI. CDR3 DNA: TGTGCCAGCAGTGCAAACGGCCAAGAGACCCAGTACTTC. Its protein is CASSANGQETQYF.

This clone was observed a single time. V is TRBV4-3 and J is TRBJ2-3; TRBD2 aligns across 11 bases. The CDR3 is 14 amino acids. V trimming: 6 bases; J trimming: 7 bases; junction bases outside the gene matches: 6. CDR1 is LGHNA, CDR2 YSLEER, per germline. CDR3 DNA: TGCGCCAGCAGGGAGACTAGCGGGGACTATACGCAGTATTTT. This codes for CASRETSGDYTQYF.

The CDR3 loop is CALTGNDGYTF. CDR3 nucleotide sequence: TGTGCCCTTACCGGGAACGATGGCTACACCTTC. This chain uses TRBV28 with TRBJ1-2, with no clear D. This CDR3 has 11 amino acids. In germline, CDR1 is MDHEN, CDR2 SYDVKM. The ends were cut back, 11 bases at V and 6 bases at J, with 13 bases in the middle.

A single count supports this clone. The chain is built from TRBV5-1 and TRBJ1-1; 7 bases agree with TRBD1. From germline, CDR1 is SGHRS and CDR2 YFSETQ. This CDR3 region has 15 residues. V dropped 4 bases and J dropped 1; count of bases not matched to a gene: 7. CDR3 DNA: TGCGCCAGCAGCGTAACAGCAGGGGGGAACACTGAAGCTTTCTTT. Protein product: CASSVTAGGNTEAFF.

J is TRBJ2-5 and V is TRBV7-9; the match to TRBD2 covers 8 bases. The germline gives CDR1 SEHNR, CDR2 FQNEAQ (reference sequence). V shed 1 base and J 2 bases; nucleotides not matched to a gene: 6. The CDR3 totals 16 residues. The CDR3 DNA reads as TGTGCCAGCAGCTTAGGCGCGGGGGGTAAACAAGAGACCCAGTACTTC. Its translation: CASSLGAGGKQETQYF.

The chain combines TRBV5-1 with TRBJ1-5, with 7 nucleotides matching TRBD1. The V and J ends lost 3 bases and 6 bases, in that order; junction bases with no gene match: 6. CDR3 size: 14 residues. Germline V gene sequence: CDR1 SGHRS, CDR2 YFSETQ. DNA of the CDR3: TGCGCCAGCAGCTCGGACACAGGGGTTCAGCCCCAGCATTTT. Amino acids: CASSSDTGVQPQHF.

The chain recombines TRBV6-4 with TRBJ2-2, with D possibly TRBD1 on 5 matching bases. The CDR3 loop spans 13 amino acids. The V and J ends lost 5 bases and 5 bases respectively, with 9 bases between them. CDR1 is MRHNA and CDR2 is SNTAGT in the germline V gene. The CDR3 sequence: CASSWTKTGELFF. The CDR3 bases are TGTGCCAGCAGTTGGACAAAGACCGGGGAGCTGTTTTTT.

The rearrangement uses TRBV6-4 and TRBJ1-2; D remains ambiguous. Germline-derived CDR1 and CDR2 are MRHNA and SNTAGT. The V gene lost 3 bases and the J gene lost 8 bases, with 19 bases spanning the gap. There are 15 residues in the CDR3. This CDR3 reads CASSEGGTSLRGYTF. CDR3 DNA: TGTGCCAGCAGTGAAGGAGGCACGAGCTTGAGGGGCTACACCTTC.

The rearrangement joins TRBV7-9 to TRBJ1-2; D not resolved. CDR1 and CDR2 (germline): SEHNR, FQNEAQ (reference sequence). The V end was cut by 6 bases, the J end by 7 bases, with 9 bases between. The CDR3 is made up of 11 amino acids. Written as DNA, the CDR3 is TGTGCCAGCAGTTTCGAGGGTGGCTACACCTTC. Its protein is CASSFEGGYTF.

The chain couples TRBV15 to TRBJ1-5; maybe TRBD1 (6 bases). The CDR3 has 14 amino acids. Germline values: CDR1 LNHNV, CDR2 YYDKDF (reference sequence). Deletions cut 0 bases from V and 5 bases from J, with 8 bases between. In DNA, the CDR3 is TGTGCCACCAGCAGAGATCCAGGGGATCAGCCCCAGCATTTT. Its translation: CATSRDPGDQPQHF.

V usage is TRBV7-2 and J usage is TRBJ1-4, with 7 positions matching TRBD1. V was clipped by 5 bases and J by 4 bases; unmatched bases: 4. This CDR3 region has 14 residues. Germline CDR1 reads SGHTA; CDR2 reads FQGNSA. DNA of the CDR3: TGTGCCAGCAGCCTTGGGACAGTTAATGAAAAACTGTTTTTT. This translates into CASSLGTVNEKLFF.

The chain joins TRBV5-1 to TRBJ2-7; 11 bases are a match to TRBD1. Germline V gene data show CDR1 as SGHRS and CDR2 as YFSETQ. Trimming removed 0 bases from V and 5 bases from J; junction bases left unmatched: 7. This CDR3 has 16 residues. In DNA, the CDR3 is TGCGCCAGCAGCTTGGACGGGACAGGGGGGTTTGACGAGCAGTACTTC. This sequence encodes CASSLDGTGGFDEQYF.

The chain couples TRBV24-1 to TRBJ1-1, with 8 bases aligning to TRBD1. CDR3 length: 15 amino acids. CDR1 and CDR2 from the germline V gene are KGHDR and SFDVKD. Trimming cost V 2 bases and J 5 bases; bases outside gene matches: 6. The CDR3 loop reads CATSDSNRDRTEAFF. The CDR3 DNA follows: TGTGCCACCAGTGATTCGAACCGGGACAGGACTGAAGCTTTCTTT.

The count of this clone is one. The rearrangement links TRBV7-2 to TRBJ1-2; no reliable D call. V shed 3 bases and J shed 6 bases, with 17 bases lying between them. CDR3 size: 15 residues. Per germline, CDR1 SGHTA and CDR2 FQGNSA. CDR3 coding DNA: TGTGCCAGCAGCTTCCTGACTTCCTCCGCCGATGGCTACACCTTC. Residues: CASSFLTSSADGYTF.

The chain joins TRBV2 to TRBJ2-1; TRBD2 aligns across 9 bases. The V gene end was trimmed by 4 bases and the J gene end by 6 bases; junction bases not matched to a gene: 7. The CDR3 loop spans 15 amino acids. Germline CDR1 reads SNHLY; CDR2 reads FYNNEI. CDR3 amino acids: CASSATGLAGNEQFF. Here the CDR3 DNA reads TGTGCCAGCAGTGCAACGGGACTAGCCGGCAATGAGCAGTTCTTC.